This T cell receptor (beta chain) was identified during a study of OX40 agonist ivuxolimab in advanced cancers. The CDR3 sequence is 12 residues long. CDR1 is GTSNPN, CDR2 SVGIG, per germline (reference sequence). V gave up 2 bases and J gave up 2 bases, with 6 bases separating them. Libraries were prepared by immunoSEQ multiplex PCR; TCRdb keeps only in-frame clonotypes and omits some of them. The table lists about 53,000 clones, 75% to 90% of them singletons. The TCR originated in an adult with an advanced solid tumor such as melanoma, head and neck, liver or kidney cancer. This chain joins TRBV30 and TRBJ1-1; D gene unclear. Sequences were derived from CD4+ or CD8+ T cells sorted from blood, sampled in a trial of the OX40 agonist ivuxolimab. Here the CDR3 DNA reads TGTGCCTGGAGTCTCTCAAACACTGAAGCTTTCTTT. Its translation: CAWSLSNTEAFF. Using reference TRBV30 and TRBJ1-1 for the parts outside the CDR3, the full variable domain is SQTIHQWPATLVQPVGSPLSLECTVEGTSNPNLYWYRQAAGRGLQLLFYSVGIGQISSEVPQNLSASRPQDRQFILSSKKLLLSDSGFYLCAWSLSNTEAFFGQGTRLTVV.